Each of the 18 T cell receptor beta chains below was sequenced from the same sample in a study of shared clonotypes between healthy human individuals. The repertoire was sequenced with immunoSEQ multiplex PCR; TCRdb's copy has only in-frame clones and lacks some. The sample shows about 380,000 clones, 96% of them seen only once. Sequenced material: memory CD8+ T cells sorted from blood. Subset reported: CD45RO+ cells pooled with CCR7-negative TemRA cells. Receptors were obtained from a man aged 25 to 40 in good health.

The genes are TRBV5-5 and TRBJ2-1; maybe TRBD2 (6 bases). With 4 bases removed from V and 6 bases from J, the gap between germline ends came to 14 bases. The V gene's germline CDR1 is SGHKS and CDR2 YYEKEE (reference sequence). This CDR3 region has 14 residues. The CDR3 coding sequence is TGTGCCAGCAGCCAACGAGCGGGTGTCAATGAGCAGTTCTTC. Amino acid sequence: CASSQRAGVNEQFF.

The genes are TRBV19 and TRBJ2-6; 7 nucleotides align to TRBD1. Trimming took 6 bases from V and 3 from J; bases not matched to a gene: 2. Germline-derived CDR1 and CDR2 are LNHDA and SQIVND (reference sequence). The CDR3 is 14 residues long. The CDR3 loop is CASRRQGGANVLTF. The DNA for the CDR3 is TGTGCCAGTAGGAGACAGGGTGGGGCCAACGTCCTGACTTTC.

The J gene is TRBJ1-4, the V gene TRBV5-1; perhaps TRBD1 as D (6 bases). The CDR3 is made up of 15 amino acids. The germline V gene has CDR1 SGHRS and CDR2 YFSETQ. Trimming left V 4 bases short and J 5 bases short, with 15 bases between. CDR3 in amino acids: CASSDGQPLNEKLFF. The CDR3 coding sequence is TGCGCCAGCAGCGATGGACAGCCCTTAAATGAAAAACTGTTTTTT.

This chain links TRBV6-1 with TRBJ1-1, with 7 bases aligning to TRBD1. Germline values: CDR1 MNHNS, CDR2 SASEGT. Germline trimming cut 6 bases from V and 1 base from J; bases unmatched to any gene: 8. The CDR3 covers 15 residues. The chain's CDR3 is CASRLPGQPNTEAFF. The CDR3 DNA reads as TGTGCCAGCAGGCTCCCGGGACAGCCGAACACTGAAGCTTTCTTT.

The V gene is TRBV7-9, the J gene TRBJ2-3; no definite D call. In germline, CDR1 is SEHNR, CDR2 FQNEAQ (reference sequence). Trimming pared 6 bases from V and 3 bases from J, leaving 4 bases between. This CDR3 is built from 11 residues. The CDR3 coding sequence is TGTGCCAGCAGTCAGACAGATACGCAGTATTTT. Encoded protein: CASSQTDTQYF.

The gene calls are TRBV4-1 and TRBJ2-7, with 13 bases matching TRBD2. Germline V lookup: CDR1 MGHRA, CDR2 YSYEKL. J lost 7 bases, V lost 1 base, and 4 bases had no gene match. The CDR3 covers 15 residues. CDR3 sequence reads: CASSQVTSGRLEQYF. The CDR3 DNA sequence: TGCGCCAGCAGCCAAGTGACTAGCGGGAGGCTGGAGCAGTACTTC.

The chain recombines TRBV6-5 with TRBJ2-7, with 8 positions matching TRBD1. The CDR3 spans 14 residues. J was trimmed by 3 bases and V by 7 bases; bases with no gene match: 8. The germline V gene encodes CDR1 MNHEY and CDR2 SVGAGI. The DNA for the CDR3 is TGTGCCAGCACATTTCGCACAGGGGGCTACGAGCAGTACTTC. It yields the protein CASTFRTGGYEQYF.

About this clone itself: An end of the junction differs from the germline gene, which may be a read error. The chain combines TRBV4-1 with TRBJ2-3; D perhaps matches TRBD1 (6 bases). CDR1 and CDR2 (germline): MGHRA, YSYEKL. The CDR3 is made up of 16 amino acids. The CDR3 protein is CAISHGTPTRTDTQYF. The CDR3 nucleotides read TGCGCCATCAGCCACGGGACACCGACGCGCACAGATACGCAGTATTTT.

The V call is TRBV19, the J call TRBJ2-1; 14 bases fit TRBD2. Germline CDR1 reads LNHDA; CDR2 reads SQIVND (reference sequence). The ends lost 1 base at V and 3 bases at J; junction bases unmatched: 8. The CDR3 totals 19 residues. The CDR3 loop reads CASSIGQGLAGAVYNEQFF. CDR3 bases: TGTGCCAGTAGTATAGGCCAGGGACTAGCGGGAGCGGTCTACAATGAGCAGTTCTTC.

This clone occurred once. V gene TRBV28 combines with J gene TRBJ2-3; no reliable D call. This CDR3 spans 17 amino acids. V lost 1 base to trimming and J lost 1 base, with 15 bases between them. The V gene's germline CDR1 is MDHEN and CDR2 SYDVKM. In DNA, the CDR3 is TGTGCCAGCAGTTTATCCGGGTGGGTACGTGGCACAGATACGCAGTATTTT. Its protein is CASSLSGWVRGTDTQYF. The full variable domain, its missing parts supplied by reference TRBV28 and TRBJ2-3, is DVKVTQSSRYLVKRTGEKVFLECVQDMDHENMFWYRQDPGLGLRLIYFSYDVKMKEKGDIPEGYSVSREKKERFSLILESASTNQTSMYLCASSLSGWVRGTDTQYFGPGTRLTVL.

The rearrangement joins TRBV30 to TRBJ2-5; 12 bases match TRBD2. Losses at the gene ends were 7 bases for V and 7 bases for J; bases not matched to a gene: 16. CDR3 length equals 16 residues. From germline, CDR1 is GTSNPN and CDR2 SVGIG (reference sequence). CDR3 loop: CAFRTSGAPTKRTQYF. Here the CDR3 DNA reads TGTGCCTTTCGGACTAGCGGGGCTCCTACCAAGAGGACCCAGTACTTC.

In its sample, this clone was seen once. The V call is TRBV7-9, the J call TRBJ2-3, with 11 bases that match TRBD2. CDR1 and CDR2 (germline): SEHNR, FQNEAQ (reference sequence). The CDR3 contains 15 residues. V gave up 6 bases and J gave up 3 bases; unmatched junction bases: 5. Here the CDR3 reads CASRYLAGGTDTQYF. CDR3 in DNA: TGTGCCAGCAGATACCTAGCGGGAGGTACAGATACGCAGTATTTT.

The chain is built from TRBV5-1 and TRBJ2-7, with unresolved D. The CDR3 runs 13 residues. V lost 1 base, J lost 1 base, and 6 bases lay in between. Germline V gives CDR1 SGHRS, CDR2 YFSETQ. The CDR3 here is CASSLKGSYEQYF. The CDR3 region has the DNA TGCGCCAGCAGCTTGAAGGGTTCCTACGAGCAGTACTTC.

This clone has a single count. The gene calls are TRBV9 and TRBJ2-1, with 11 bases lining up with TRBD2. CDR3 length: 17 residues. The junction had 12 bases not matched to a gene; V was cut back by 1 base and J by 9 bases. Germline V gives CDR1 SGDLS, CDR2 YYNGEE. In nucleotides, the CDR3 is TGTGCCAGCAGCGTATGGGCCCGGACTAGCGGGTATGGTGAGCAGTTCTTC. Translated, it gives CASSVWARTSGYGEQFF.

This clone has just a few counts. CDR3 in amino acids: CASSWDSYEQYF. CDR3 in DNA: TGTGCCAGCAGTTGGGACTCCTACGAGCAGTACTTC. This chain links TRBV28 with TRBJ2-7; D not resolved. CDR3 length: 12 residues. V lost 4 bases and J lost 0, with 4 bases in between. Germline V gene lookup returns CDR1 MDHEN and CDR2 SYDVKM.

The rearrangement joins TRBV10-3 to TRBJ2-3; TRBD2 agrees at 9 bases. In germline, CDR1 is ENHRY, CDR2 SYGVKD. The trim removed 6 bases at V and 2 bases at J, leaving 6 bases unmatched. The CDR3 is 15 amino acids. CDR3 loop: CAIRDSGRDTDTQYF. For the CDR3, the DNA is TGTGCCATCAGGGATAGCGGGAGAGACACAGATACGCAGTATTTT.

The genes are TRBV30 and TRBJ2-1, with a weak D call TRBD2 (5 bases). With 2 bases removed from V and 9 bases from J, the gap between germline ends came to 14 bases. Per the germline V gene, CDR1 is GTSNPN and CDR2 is SVGIG (reference sequence). CDR3 length: 13 residues. This CDR3 reads CAWSRGEAVEQFF. In nucleotides, the CDR3 is TGTGCCTGGAGTCGGGGAGAGGCGGTTGAGCAGTTCTTC.

This rearrangement joins TRBV28 to TRBJ2-7; 8 nucleotides match TRBD1. Germline CDR1 and CDR2: MDHEN and SYDVKM. The V segment lost 6 bases and the J segment 3 bases; nucleotides outside the gene matches: 10. This CDR3 is 15 amino acids long. CDR3 DNA sequence: TGTGCCAGCAGCTCGGGACAGGCGTTTCGCTACGAGCAGTACTTC. Amino acids: CASSSGQAFRYEQYF.